These 16 T cell receptor beta chains were all obtained from the same sample, sequenced in a study of blood T cell repertoires in COVID-19. The method was immunoSEQ multiplex PCR; TCRdb's version includes in-frame clones alone and lacks a portion of them. The sample shows under 300,000 clones, 80% to 90% of them seen only once. The specimen sequenced was peripheral blood. These receptors were obtained from a man aged 25-40 years who had recovered from COVID-19.

This sequence joins TRBV19 and TRBJ1-5; the D gene is possibly TRBD1 (5 bases). The V end lost 4 bases, the J end lost 4 bases, and 11 bases lay between the germline ends. In germline, CDR1 is LNHDA, CDR2 SQIVND (reference sequence). This CDR3 is built from 14 residues. In DNA form, the CDR3 reads TGTGCCAGTAGTACCGGACATATTAATCAGCCCCAGCATTTT. Residues: CASSTGHINQPQHF.

The chain is built from TRBV5-1 and TRBJ1-6, with a possible D match to TRBD1 (6 bases). This CDR3 has 17 residues. The germline V gene has CDR1 SGHRS and CDR2 YFSETQ. Trimming took 0 bases from V and 8 from J, leaving 18 bases between them. The CDR3 loop reads CASSLVVWGRDDSPLHF. The CDR3 region has the DNA TGCGCCAGCAGCTTGGTCGTTTGGGGGCGAGATGATTCACCCCTCCACTTT.

This chain links TRBV10-1 with TRBJ2-5, with TRBD1 matching 7 bases. The V and J ends lost 2 bases and 3 bases, in that order; junction bases with no gene match: 3. This CDR3 region has 14 residues. Germline CDR1 and CDR2: WNHNN and SYGVQD (reference sequence). CDR3 nucleotides: TGCGCCAGCAGTGAGGGGACAGAAGAAGAGACCCAGTACTTC. It is translated as CASSEGTEEETQYF.

The chain is built from TRBV4-3 and TRBJ1-2; TRBD1 is a possible D gene (5 bases). The CDR3 is made up of 14 amino acids. From germline, CDR1 is LGHNA and CDR2 YSLEER. V was cut by 0 bases and J by 8 bases, with 13 bases left in between. The CDR3 DNA sequence: TGCGCCAGCAGCCAAGAAAGGGGAATGGGCGGCTACACCTTC. Its protein product is CASSQERGMGGYTF.

CDR3 DNA sequence: TGTGCCAGTAGCCCGCTGGGAGCGGGCGAGACCCAGTACTTC. This codes for CASSPLGAGETQYF. The V and J genes are TRBV19 and TRBJ2-5; D is possibly TRBD2 (6 bases). V was clipped by 6 bases and J by 5 bases, with 16 bases between them. CDR3 length equals 14 residues. In germline, CDR1 is LNHDA, CDR2 SQIVND (reference sequence).

V usage is TRBV4-1 and J usage is TRBJ1-2; 7 bases agree with TRBD1. V lost 4 bases, J lost 3 bases, and 8 bases stayed unmatched. Germline V gene lookup returns CDR1 MGHRA and CDR2 YSYEKL. This CDR3 spans 15 amino acids. CDR3 amino acids: CASSRNVQGYYGYTF. The CDR3, as DNA: TGCGCCAGCAGCCGAAACGTACAGGGGTACTATGGCTACACCTTC.

The rearrangement joins TRBV12-5 to TRBJ2-7, with D perhaps TRBD1 (6 bases). Trimming left V 6 bases short and J 1 base short, with 13 bases between. Germline CDR1 reads LGHNT; CDR2 reads FRNRAP. This CDR3 is 14 amino acids long. CDR3: CASGDSSFSYEQYF. As DNA, the CDR3 is TGTGCTAGTGGGGACAGCTCATTTTCCTACGAGCAGTACTTC.

The chain is built from TRBV3-1 (or the pseudogene TRBV3-2) and TRBJ2-5; 8 nucleotides line up with TRBD1. V shed 1 base, J shed 5 bases, and the junction held 6 bases outside the gene matches. This CDR3 contains 15 residues. Germline assignment: CDR1 LGHDT and CDR2 YNNKEL (reference sequence). CDR3 nucleotides: TGTGCCAGCAGCCAAGTACTCAGGGGGCATGAGACCCAGTACTTC. This encodes CASSQVLRGHETQYF.

The CDR3 DNA reads TGTGCCTGGAGTGTCAGCGCCGAGCAGTACTTC. Translation: CAWSVSAEQYF. This sequence joins TRBV30 and TRBJ2-7; no reliable D call. This CDR3 region has 11 residues. Trimming stripped 0 bases from V and 6 bases from J, with 6 bases between. Germline CDR1 is GTSNPN and CDR2 is SVGIG (reference sequence).

CDR3 sequence reads: CASSTAGGTEAFF. Here the CDR3 DNA reads TGTGCCAGCAGCACCGCGGGTGGGACTGAAGCTTTCTTT. The chain combines TRBV13 with TRBJ1-1; D not resolved. Trimming cost V 5 bases and J 5 bases, with 12 bases left between them. This CDR3 region has 13 residues. Germline CDR1 is PRHDT and CDR2 is FYEKMQ (reference sequence).

CDR3 in amino acids: CASSLAGDGDYGQFF. CDR3 coding DNA: TGTGCCAGCAGCTTAGCGGGGGACGGCGATTATGGGCAGTTCTTC. The rearrangement links TRBV11-3 to TRBJ2-1; tentatively, D is TRBD2 (6 bases). With 1 base removed from V and 12 bases from J, the gap between germline ends came to 19 bases. Looked up from germline, CDR1 is SGHNT and CDR2 is YENEEA. The CDR3 sequence is 15 residues long.

J is TRBJ2-2 and V is TRBV7-2; TRBD2 matches at 8 bases. CDR1 and CDR2 (germline): SGHTA, FQGNSA. With 1 base clipped from V and 4 bases from J, the junction kept 5 bases outside the gene matches. This CDR3 has 16 amino acids. The CDR3 bases are TGTGCCAGCAGCTTAGGACTAGCGAGTGGCACCGGGGAGCTGTTTTTT. It specifies CASSLGLASGTGELFF.

J is TRBJ2-1 and V is TRBV19; weak D call: TRBD1 (6 bases). This CDR3 comprises 14 residues. The germline V and J ends were trimmed by 7 bases and 8 bases, with 18 bases remaining between them. Germline assignment: CDR1 LNHDA and CDR2 SQIVND (reference sequence). CDR3 sequence: CASTSQGRTDEQFF. The CDR3 DNA reads as TGTGCCAGTACTTCCCAGGGGCGTACCGATGAGCAGTTCTTC.

J is TRBJ2-1 and V is TRBV6-1; 9 nucleotides agree with TRBD2. The CDR3 length is 16 residues. The J segment lost 0 bases and the V segment lost 4 bases, leaving 4 bases of the junction unmatched. Germline V lookup: CDR1 MNHNS, CDR2 SASEGT. CDR3 loop: CASSAASGASYNEQFF. The CDR3 DNA sequence: TGTGCCAGCAGTGCGGCTAGCGGGGCCTCCTACAATGAGCAGTTCTTC.

V is TRBV5-1 and J is TRBJ2-2; 8 nucleotides match TRBD1. The CDR3 spans 16 residues. V dropped 3 bases and J dropped 0; count of bases not matched to a gene: 4. CDR1 is SGHRS and CDR2 is YFSETQ in the germline V gene. CDR3 bases: TGCGCCAGCAGCTCTAAGGGACAGGCGAACACCGGGGAGCTGTTTTTT. It specifies CASSSKGQANTGELFF.

The rearrangement uses TRBV18 and TRBJ1-1, with D tentatively TRBD1 (5 bases). Trimming took off 3 bases at V and 4 bases at J, with 12 bases between the two ends. CDR1 is KGHSH and CDR2 is LQKENI in the germline V gene. The CDR3 spans 14 residues. The CDR3 nucleotides are TGTGCCAGCTCACCCCAGGAGGGGAGCACTGAAGCTTTCTTT. Translated: CASSPQEGSTEAFF.